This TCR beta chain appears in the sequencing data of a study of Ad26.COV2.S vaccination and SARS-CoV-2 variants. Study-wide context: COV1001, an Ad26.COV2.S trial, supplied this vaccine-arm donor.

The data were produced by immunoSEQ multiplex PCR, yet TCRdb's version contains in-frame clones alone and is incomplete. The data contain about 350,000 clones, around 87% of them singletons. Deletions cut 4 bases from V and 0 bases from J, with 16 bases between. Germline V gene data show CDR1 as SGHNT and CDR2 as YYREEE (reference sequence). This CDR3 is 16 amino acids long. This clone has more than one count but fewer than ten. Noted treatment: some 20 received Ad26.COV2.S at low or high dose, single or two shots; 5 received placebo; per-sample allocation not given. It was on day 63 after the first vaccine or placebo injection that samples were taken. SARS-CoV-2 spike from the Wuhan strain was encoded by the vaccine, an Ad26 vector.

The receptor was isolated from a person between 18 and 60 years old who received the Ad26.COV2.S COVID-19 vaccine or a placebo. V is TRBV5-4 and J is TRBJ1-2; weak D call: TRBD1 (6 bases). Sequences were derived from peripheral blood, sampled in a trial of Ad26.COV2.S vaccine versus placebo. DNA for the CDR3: TGTGCCAGCAGCCCCCAGGGAGGGGGTTCTAACTATGGCTACACCTTC. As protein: CASSPQGGGSNYGYTF.